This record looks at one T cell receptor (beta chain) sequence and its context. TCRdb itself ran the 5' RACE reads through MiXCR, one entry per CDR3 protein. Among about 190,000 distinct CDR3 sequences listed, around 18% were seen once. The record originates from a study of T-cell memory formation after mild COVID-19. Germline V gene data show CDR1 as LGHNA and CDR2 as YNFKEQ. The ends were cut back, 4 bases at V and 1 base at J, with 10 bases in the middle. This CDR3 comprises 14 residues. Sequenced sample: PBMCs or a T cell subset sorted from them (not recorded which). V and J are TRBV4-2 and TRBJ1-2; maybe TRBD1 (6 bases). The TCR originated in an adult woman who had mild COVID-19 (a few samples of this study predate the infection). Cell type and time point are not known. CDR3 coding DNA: TGTGCCAGCAGCCCCGGGGACATTAACTATGGCTACACCTTC. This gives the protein CASSPGDINYGYTF.